This T cell receptor (beta chain) is from a study of glioma-infiltrating T cells after dendritic cell vaccination. The overall study: Patients received three intradermal dendritic cell vaccine injections at biweekly intervals. Whole-study results and caveats: TCR clonality showed no direct relationship with survival. Only a small number of patients had complete blood and tumor samples.

The CDR3 loop spans 14 amino acids. Trimming cost V 3 bases and J 9 bases, with 13 bases left between them. CDR1 and CDR2 (germline): SGDLS, YYNGEE. The primer mix had 60 V beta and 13 J beta primers. TCRdb's copy holds only in-frame clones and misses some; the assay was immunoSEQ multiplex PCR. The data show tens of thousands of clones, 75% to 90% seen once. Time point noted: after dendritic cell vaccination, including at tumor progression/relapse. With regard to this clone: Its matching antigen is unknown.

The V and J genes are TRBV9 and TRBJ1-6; the D gene is possibly TRBD1 (6 bases). This sequence was found in a human donor with glioblastoma. Material: blood, obtained after dendritic cell vaccination. DNA for the CDR3: TGTGCCAGCAGCGCCGGCGGGGGGCTTTCACCCCTCCACTTT. Its protein product is CASSAGGGLSPLHF. Supplemented by reference TRBV9 and TRBJ1-6, the full variable domain reads DSGVTQTPKHLITATGQRVTLRCSPRSGDLSVYWYQQSLDQGLQFLIQYYNGEERAKGNILERFSAQQFPDLHSELNLSSLELGDSALYFCASSAGGGLSPLHFGNGTRLTVT.